The clone carrying this T cell receptor (beta chain) was seen more than once but under ten times. The sample belongs to a study of T cell responses to AZD1222 COVID-19 vaccine. The CDR3 is 15 residues long. From germline, CDR1 is KGHSH and CDR2 LQKENI. V was pared by 3 bases and J by 2 bases, with 3 bases of the junction left unmatched. Sequenced by immunoSEQ multiplex PCR; TCRdb stores in-frame clones only, minus some. The table includes 60,000 to 75,000 clones, 80% to 90% detected once. Here the sequenced sample was peripheral blood, taken 28 days after the second AZD1222 dose. This clonotype was obtained from an adult who received the AZD1222 COVID-19 vaccine. The chain is built from TRBV18 and TRBJ1-4, with 7 bases that match TRBD1. As DNA, the CDR3 is TGTGCCAGCTCACCCAGGGGGAGTACTAATGAAAAACTGTTTTTT. This codes for CASSPRGSTNEKLFF.